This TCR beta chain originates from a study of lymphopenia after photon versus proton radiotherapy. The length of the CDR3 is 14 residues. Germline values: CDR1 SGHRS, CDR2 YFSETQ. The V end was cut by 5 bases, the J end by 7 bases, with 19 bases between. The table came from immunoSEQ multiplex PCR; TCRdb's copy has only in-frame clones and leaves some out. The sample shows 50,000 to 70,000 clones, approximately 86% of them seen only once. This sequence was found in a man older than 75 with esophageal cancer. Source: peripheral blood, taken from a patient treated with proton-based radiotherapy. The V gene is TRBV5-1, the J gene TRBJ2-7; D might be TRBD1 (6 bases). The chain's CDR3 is CASSPLGGSREQYF. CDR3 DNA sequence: TGCGCCAGCAGTCCTCTAGGGGGATCCAGAGAGCAGTACTTC.